This T cell receptor (beta chain) derives from a study of blood T cells in healthy people across ages. This CDR3 spans 15 amino acids. Trimming shortened V by 5 bases and J by 0 bases, and 12 bases separated the two germline ends. Per the germline V gene, CDR1 is SGHRS and CDR2 is YFSETQ. This clonotype was seen at least ten times. Through a sample-barcoded 5' primer and a J-beta primer mix, a second PCR was run for roughly 6 to 11 cycles. With 12 random nucleotides, a template-switch adaptor tagged each individual cDNA molecule. TCRdb analysed the 5' RACE reads with MiXCR anew, one entry per CDR3 protein. The sample consists of 730,000 or so distinct CDR3 sequences, approximately 40% of them appearing once.

The rearrangement links TRBV5-1 to TRBJ2-1; unclear D gene. The source material was blood. The TCR sequence derives from a man aged 80 or over in good health. The CDR3 nucleotides read TGCGCCAGCAGTTCGGCTACAAGCTCCTACAATGAGCAGTTCTTC. The encoded protein is CASSSATSSYNEQFF.